This T cell receptor beta chain stems from a study of blood T cell repertoires in COVID-19. Study information: The study drew acute and convalescent COVID-19 samples from the United States, Italy and Spain. Sample material is recorded as cDNA or gDNA derived from T cells, B-cell-depleted T cells, or PBMCs.

This clone was counted a few times. Germline assignment: CDR1 LGHDT and CDR2 YNNKEL (reference sequence). V lost 4 bases and J lost 2, with 15 bases in between. The CDR3 has 16 amino acids. In the authors' methods: Quantification of nucleated cells was approximated via reference gene primer amplification. This table comes from immunoSEQ multiplex PCR, and its TCRdb copy is limited to in-frame clones, with some not included. That table is the source of V, J and clone size, and D and trimming were worked out from the DNA. The sample lists about 70,000 clones; more than 75% were seen once. Source material: peripheral blood. V gene TRBV3-1 (or the pseudogene TRBV3-2) combines with J gene TRBJ1-3; tentatively, D is TRBD1 (6 bases). The receptor's source is a man aged 45 to 65 with acute or convalescent COVID-19. DNA of the CDR3: TGTGCCAGCAGCCGACAACAGGGTTCACCTGGAAACACCATATATTTT. This codes for CASSRQQGSPGNTIYF.